Listed below are T cell receptor beta chains from one sample, sequenced in a study of blood T cell repertoires in COVID-19. Here immunoSEQ multiplex PCR was the method, and the copy in TCRdb shows in-frame clones only, minus some. The sample has over 150,000 clones; around three quarters are singletons. The sample comprised peripheral blood. These receptors all come from a man older than 75 with acute or convalescent COVID-19. CDR3s include the opening cysteine and the closing phenylalanine or tryptophan. D genes are given only for firm matches. Clone size, where shown, is once, few, many, or a class for clones that have expanded.

clone size: few
V gene: TRBV6-1
J gene: TRBJ2-7
D gene: NA
CDR3 protein: CASSDFPRVNEQYF
CDR3 DNA: TGTGCCAGCAGTGATTTCCCCAGGGTGAACGAGCAGTACTTC

clone size: NA
V gene: TRBV5-1
J gene: TRBJ2-3
D gene: TRBD2
CDR3 protein: CASSPGASGGGTDTQYF
CDR3 DNA: TGCGCCAGCAGCCCCGGAGCTAGCGGGGGAGGCACAGATACGCAGTATTTT

clone size: NA
V gene: TRBV30
J gene: TRBJ1-2
D gene: NA
CDR3 protein: CAWGNNRDLDGYTF
CDR3 DNA: TGTGCCTGGGGAAATAACAGGGATCTCGATGGCTACACCTTC

clone size: NA
V gene: TRBV21-1
J gene: TRBJ1-3
D gene: NA
CDR3 protein: CASSTGTGGSHPMAIGNTIYF
CDR3 DNA: TGTGCCAGCAGCACAGGGACAGGGGGCTCGCATCCGATGGCTATTGGAAACACCATATATTTT

clone size: NA
V gene: TRBV7-8
J gene: TRBJ1-5
D gene: NA
CDR3 protein: CASSSSVDSNQPQHF
CDR3 DNA: TGTGCCAGCAGCTCGAGTGTAGATAGCAATCAGCCCCAGCATTTT

clone size: NA
V gene: TRBV7-2
J gene: TRBJ2-1
D gene: NA
CDR3 protein: CASSLYRQGPPSVYNEQFF
CDR3 DNA: TGTGCCAGCAGCTTATATCGTCAGGGGCCTCCCTCCGTATACAATGAGCAGTTCTTC

clone size: NA
V gene: TRBV10-3
J gene: TRBJ1-5
D gene: TRBD1
CDR3 protein: CAISEYDRGSGQPQHF
CDR3 DNA: TGTGCCATCAGTGAGTACGACAGGGGCTCGGGGCAGCCCCAGCATTTT

clone size: NA
V gene: TRBV5-1
J gene: TRBJ2-1
D gene: TRBD2
CDR3 protein: CASSSSSGPYNEQFF
CDR3 DNA: TGCGCCAGCAGCTCCTCTAGCGGGCCCTACAATGAGCAGTTCTTC

clone size: once
V gene: TRBV7-2
J gene: TRBJ1-6
D gene: TRBD1
CDR3 protein: CASSFGTGNSPLHF
CDR3 DNA: TGTGCCAGCAGCTTCGGGACAGGGAATTCACCCCTCCACTTT

clone size: NA
V gene: TRBV3-1/TRBV3-2
J gene: TRBJ1-2
D gene: NA
CDR3 protein: CASSQEVGRGVYGYTF
CDR3 DNA: TGTGCCAGCAGCCAAGAGGTAGGGAGGGGTGTCTATGGCTACACCTTC

clone size: NA
V gene: TRBV9
J gene: TRBJ1-2
D gene: NA
CDR3 protein: CASSVESWGEGGYGYTF
CDR3 DNA: TGTGCCAGCAGCGTAGAATCGTGGGGGGAAGGTGGCTATGGCTACACCTTC

clone size: NA
V gene: TRBV27
J gene: TRBJ1-2
D gene: NA
CDR3 protein: CASSFGGAARGYTF
CDR3 DNA: TGTGCCAGCAGTTTCGGGGGGGCGGCACGGGGCTACACCTTC

clone size: NA
V gene: TRBV9
J gene: TRBJ1-1
D gene: NA
CDR3 protein: CASSVGGELGNTEAFF
CDR3 DNA: TGTGCCAGCAGCGTAGGGGGGGAGCTTGGGAACACTGAAGCTTTCTTT

clone size: NA
V gene: TRBV5-1
J gene: TRBJ2-2
D gene: TRBD1
CDR3 protein: CASSIRDRGQTGELFF
CDR3 DNA: TGCGCCAGCAGCATACGGGACAGGGGGCAAACCGGGGAGCTGTTTTTT

clone size: NA
V gene: TRBV12-5
J gene: TRBJ1-4
D gene: NA
CDR3 protein: CASGLVPGSEKLFF
CDR3 DNA: TGTGCTAGTGGTTTGGTACCGGGTTCTGAAAAACTGTTTTTT

clone size: NA
V gene: TRBV11-2
J gene: TRBJ1-2
D gene: NA
CDR3 protein: CASSLSQRNYGYTF
CDR3 DNA: TGTGCCAGCAGCTTGTCACAGAGAAACTATGGCTACACCTTC

clone size: NA
V gene: TRBV2
J gene: TRBJ2-3
D gene: TRBD2
CDR3 protein: CASIRTSGGADTQYF
CDR3 DNA: TGTGCCAGCATTCGGACTAGCGGGGGGGCCGATACGCAGTATTTT

clone size: NA
V gene: TRBV6-5
J gene: TRBJ2-7
D gene: TRBD1
CDR3 protein: CASSLRDRGSEQYF
CDR3 DNA: TGTGCCAGCAGTCTCCGGGACAGGGGGAGTGAGCAGTACTTC

clone size: NA
V gene: TRBV25-1
J gene: TRBJ1-2
D gene: TRBD1
CDR3 protein: CASSEPGQGAYGYTF
CDR3 DNA: TGTGCCAGCAGTGAACCCGGACAGGGGGCTTATGGCTACACCTTC

clone size: NA
V gene: TRBV18
J gene: TRBJ2-3
D gene: TRBD2
CDR3 protein: CASSIRTSGGGSDTQYF
CDR3 DNA: TGTGCCAGCTCAATTCGGACTAGCGGGGGAGGGTCGGATACGCAGTATTTT

clone size: NA
V gene: TRBV27
J gene: TRBJ2-1
D gene: NA
CDR3 protein: CASRGGGNEQFF
CDR3 DNA: TGTGCCAGCAGAGGGGGAGGGAATGAGCAGTTCTTC

clone size: NA
V gene: TRBV5-1
J gene: TRBJ2-1
D gene: NA
CDR3 protein: CASSLGASGSYNEQFF
CDR3 DNA: TGCGCCAGCAGCTTGGGAGCTTCAGGCTCCTACAATGAGCAGTTCTTC

clone size: NA
V gene: TRBV30
J gene: TRBJ1-1
D gene: NA
CDR3 protein: CAWSSDFTEAFF
CDR3 DNA: TGTGCCTGGAGTTCTGACTTCACTGAAGCTTTCTTT

clone size: NA
V gene: TRBV5-5
J gene: TRBJ1-1
D gene: TRBD1
CDR3 protein: CASSLRTGKAFF
CDR3 DNA: TGTGCCAGCAGCCTCCGGACAGGGAAAGCTTTCTTT

clone size: NA
V gene: TRBV18
J gene: TRBJ1-2
D gene: NA
CDR3 protein: CASSLDSSLLGYTF
CDR3 DNA: TGTGCCAGCTCATTGGACAGCTCCCTCCTCGGCTACACCTTC

clone size: NA
V gene: TRBV18
J gene: TRBJ1-1
D gene: TRBD1
CDR3 protein: CASSPDRANTEAFF
CDR3 DNA: TGTGCCAGCTCACCAGACAGGGCGAACACTGAAGCTTTCTTT

clone size: once
V gene: TRBV7-8
J gene: TRBJ2-7
D gene: NA
CDR3 protein: CASSPQVESGRGEQYF
CDR3 DNA: TGTGCCAGCAGCCCCCAAGTCGAGTCAGGCAGGGGCGAGCAGTACTTC

clone size: NA
V gene: TRBV5-1
J gene: TRBJ1-2
D gene: NA
CDR3 protein: CASSFTGLNYGYTF
CDR3 DNA: TGCGCCAGCAGCTTTACAGGGCTAAACTATGGCTACACCTTC

clone size: NA
V gene: TRBV4-1
J gene: TRBJ1-4
D gene: NA
CDR3 protein: CASSGGSAGEKLFF
CDR3 DNA: TGCGCCAGTTCAGGCGGTTCCGCGGGGGAAAAACTGTTTTTT

clone size: few
V gene: TRBV18
J gene: TRBJ2-3
D gene: NA
CDR3 protein: CASSPEGTDTQYF
CDR3 DNA: TGTGCCAGCTCACCTGAGGGCACAGATACGCAGTATTTT

clone size: NA
V gene: TRBV10-3
J gene: TRBJ1-1
D gene: NA
CDR3 protein: CAISVGGADTEAFF
CDR3 DNA: TGTGCCATCAGTGTAGGGGGGGCGGACACTGAAGCTTTCTTT

clone size: NA
V gene: TRBV6-5
J gene: TRBJ1-1
D gene: NA
CDR3 protein: CASSYSTSGWNTEAFF
CDR3 DNA: TGTGCCAGCAGTTACTCGACTTCGGGGTGGAACACTGAAGCTTTCTTT

clone size: many
V gene: TRBV27
J gene: TRBJ1-2
D gene: NA
CDR3 protein: CASSPTYRTDNYGYTF
CDR3 DNA: TGTGCCAGCAGCCCCACCTACCGGACAGACAACTATGGCTACACCTTC

clone size: NA
V gene: TRBV24-1
J gene: TRBJ2-1
D gene: NA
CDR3 protein: CATSDPGGGGYSYNEQFF
CDR3 DNA: TGTGCCACCAGTGACCCGGGGGGCGGGGGCTACTCCTACAATGAGCAGTTCTTC

clone size: NA
V gene: TRBV11-2
J gene: TRBJ2-2
D gene: NA
CDR3 protein: CASSLDPGGELFF
CDR3 DNA: TGTGCCAGCAGCTTAGATCCCGGCGGGGAGCTGTTTTTT

clone size: NA
V gene: TRBV7-8
J gene: TRBJ1-2
D gene: NA
CDR3 protein: CASSLVLGDTPGSYGYTF
CDR3 DNA: TGTGCCAGCAGCTTAGTGCTGGGGGACACCCCCGGGTCCTATGGCTACACCTTC

clone size: NA
V gene: TRBV5-1
J gene: TRBJ1-2
D gene: NA
CDR3 protein: CASSSTPGERVYGYTF
CDR3 DNA: TGCGCCAGCAGCTCGACACCAGGGGAGAGGGTCTATGGCTACACCTTC

clone size: NA
V gene: TRBV3-1/TRBV3-2
J gene: TRBJ1-4
D gene: TRBD1
CDR3 protein: CASSQYSAGTDNEKLFF
CDR3 DNA: TGTGCCAGCAGCCAGTATTCCGCCGGGACAGACAACGAAAAACTGTTTTTT